This T cell receptor beta chain was observed in a study of T-cell reconstitution after alpha-beta-depleted transplantation in children. The sample holds a few counts of this clonotype. Its antigen is still unknown. Germline V gene lookup returns CDR1 LGHDT and CDR2 YNNKEL (reference sequence). Between the trimmed V and J ends, which lost 2 bases and 0 bases, there was a span of 8 bases. The CDR3 sequence is 14 residues long. Study findings and constraints: The study reportedly traced alpha-beta T cells about two months after transplant to several hundred expanded graft clones. When one year had passed after transplant, most T-cell counts and diversity came from newly produced T cells.

Unique molecular identifiers tagged the TCRbeta library. TCRdb redid the calling of the PCR reads with MiXCR, one entry per CDR3 protein. The sample includes more than 200,000 distinct CDR3 sequences, under 30% seen only once; the top ten take around 4.8%. The sequence was obtained from a female patient aged 2-9 years who had a stem cell transplant for congenital amegakaryocytic thrombocytopenia, so the T cells may come from the graft donor. The sample here was PBMCs, mostly from graft donor cells, taken 360 days after TCRalphabeta/CD19-depleted stem cell transplant. The chain carries TRBV3-1 and TRBJ2-7, with D unclear. CDR3 protein: CASSQLASSYEQYF. As DNA, the CDR3 is TGTGCCAGCAGCCAATTGGCTAGCTCCTACGAGCAGTACTTC.